The present T cell receptor beta chain was sequenced within a study of T cells in Graves' hyperthyroidism and ophthalmopathy. In its sample, this clonotype was seen a few times. Its antigen is not identified. RNA transcripts were the template for amplifying TCR beta CDR3 regions. HTBI primers were used for first-round RT-PCR of the TCR CDR3. A single record per CDR3 protein comes from TCRdb applying MiXCR to the multiplex PCR reads. The sample lists 560,000 or so distinct CDR3 sequences; 20% were seen once. Looked up from germline, CDR1 is SGHRS and CDR2 is YFSETQ. The V and J ends lost 0 bases and 4 bases respectively, with 10 bases between them. This CDR3 is built from 14 residues. Researchers barred patients who had uncontrolled infection, other autoimmune disease, pregnancy or lactation. PBMCs were derived from around 10 ml fresh peripheral blood. The study, taken as a whole, reports: Blood also contained most expanded thyroid clonotypes above 0.001.

The clonotype was recovered from a man aged 40-49 years with Graves' ophthalmopathy. V gene TRBV5-1 combines with J gene TRBJ1-2; D is ambiguous. The sample comprised blood. CDR3 residues: CASSLGVQIYGYTF. The CDR3 coding sequence is TGCGCCAGCAGCTTGGGGGTTCAGATCTATGGCTACACCTTC.